Listed here are 8 T cell receptor beta chains from one sample, sequenced in a study of human T cells and chemical hapten exposure. Time point here: pre-sensitization, week 0. Noted treatment: therapeutic diphenylcyclopropenone sensitization with weekly scalp DPC. TCRdb reanalysed the RACE reads using MiXCR and keeps one entry per CDR3 protein. The table lists around 120,000 distinct CDR3 sequences, approximately 13% of them singletons, with 2.5% to 3.5% in the top ten. The sample here was whole blood, taken in connection with sensitization to the hapten diphenylcyclopropenone (DPC). The source is a woman between 18 and 30 years old with alopecia areata. Some clones in this sample may be carry-over from other donors' samples.

This clonotype has just a few counts. V gene TRBV11-2 combines with J gene TRBJ1-4; D not certain. The CDR3 loop spans 15 amino acids. The germline V gene has CDR1 SGHAT and CDR2 FQNNGV. Deletions cut 0 bases from V and 0 bases from J, with 5 bases between. CDR3 sequence: CASSLELATNEKLFF. The CDR3 bases are TGTGCCAGCAGCTTAGAACTCGCAACTAATGAAAAACTGTTTTTT.

This clonotype was seen a few times. The CDR3 region is CASSIRQGFGELFF. The CDR3, as DNA: TGTGCCAGCAGCATCCGACAGGGATTCGGGGAGCTGTTTTTT. This chain joins TRBV21-1 and TRBJ2-2; no DNA check was done on the table's D call, TRBD1. TRBV21-1 is shown as a pseudogene. This CDR3 is 14 amino acids long.

This clonotype was seen a handful of times. The rearrangement uses TRBV7-6 and TRBJ2-2, with 8 bases identical to TRBD1. The CDR3 consists of 17 residues. V lost 2 bases to trimming and J lost 3 bases; unmatched junction nucleotides: 8. Germline V gene lookup returns CDR1 SGHVS and CDR2 FNYEAQ. The CDR3 reads CASSLPQGTGDTGELFF. CDR3 DNA sequence: TGTGCCAGCAGCTTACCCCAGGGGACAGGAGACACCGGGGAGCTGTTTTTT.

In regard to this clonotype: One end of the junction varies from germline; a read error may be responsible. CDR3 in amino acids: CASSYPDNEQLF. The CDR3 nucleotides read TGTGCCAGCAGTTACCCAGACAATGAGCAGCTCTTC. V usage is TRBV6-2 or TRBV6-3 and J usage is TRBJ2-1; D gene unclear. This CDR3 contains 12 residues. Germline V lookup: CDR1 MNHEY, CDR2 SVGEGT.

The rearrangement joins TRBV12-5 to TRBJ1-3, with a weak D call TRBD1 (6 bases). Germline CDR1 LGHNT, CDR2 FRNRAP. The CDR3 spans 14 residues. V lost 5 bases and J lost 6, with 14 bases in between. CDR3 nucleotides: TGTGCTAGTGGTACCGGGGGGCCCGCAAACACCATATATTTT. This gives the protein CASGTGGPANTIYF. Supplemented by reference TRBV12-5 and TRBJ1-3, the full variable domain reads DARVTQTPRHKVTEMGQEVTMRCQPILGHNTVFWYRQTMMQGLELLAYFRNRAPLDDSGMPKDRFSAEMPDATLATLKIQPSEPRDSAVYFCASGTGGPANTIYFGEGSWLTVV.

The chain recombines TRBV28 with TRBJ2-5; 8 bases fit TRBD2. The ends lost 5 bases at V and 2 bases at J; junction bases unmatched: 4. CDR3 length: 14 residues. CDR1 and CDR2 from the germline V gene are MDHEN and SYDVKM. In DNA form, the CDR3 reads TGTGCCAGCAGTATTACTAGCGGACAAGAGACCCAGTACTTC. Its translation: CASSITSGQETQYF.

This clonotype was observed a handful of times. V is TRBV6-2 or TRBV6-3 and J is TRBJ2-7, with 7 positions matching TRBD1. The J segment lost 3 bases and the V segment lost 5 bases, leaving 13 bases of the junction unmatched. The V gene's germline CDR1 is MNHEY and CDR2 SVGEGT. This CDR3 has 16 amino acids. CDR3 sequence reads: CASSPLPDRINYEQYF. CDR3 DNA sequence: TGTGCCAGCAGTCCACTACCGGACAGGATCAACTACGAGCAGTACTTC.

The chain recombines TRBV27 with TRBJ2-3; 11 nucleotides align to TRBD2. This CDR3 is 16 amino acids long. Unmatched junction bases numbered 3, after V lost 2 bases and J lost 2 bases. CDR1 is MNHEY and CDR2 is SMNVEV in the germline V gene (reference sequence). CDR3 amino acids: CASSLTSGGFTDTQYF. The CDR3 DNA is TGTGCCAGCAGTTTAACTAGCGGGGGTTTCACAGATACGCAGTATTTT.